A single sample gave rise to the 15 T cell receptor beta chains below, sequenced in a study of radiation and T cells in renal cell carcinoma. Assay: immunoSEQ multiplex PCR; the TCRdb copy retains only in-frame clones and omits some. Counted here are some 130,000 clones, 88% occurring once; the ten biggest clones make up 4.5% to 7.5%. Time point here: blood 2 weeks post-SBRT. The treatment here: 15 Gy SBRT to primary tumor, nephrectomy 4 weeks later. Material: blood, obtained from a patient whose treatment included radiotherapy and nephrectomy. The receptors were gathered from a woman aged 65 to 85 with renal cell carcinoma.

This clone was seen only a few times. The genes are TRBV7-3 and TRBJ1-2; TRBD1 matches 8 bases. This CDR3 region has 14 residues. With 3 bases clipped from V and 6 bases from J, the junction kept 6 bases outside the gene matches. Looked up from germline, CDR1 is SGHTA and CDR2 is FQGTGA. In DNA form, the CDR3 reads TGTGCCAGCAGCTTTACAGGGGGAAAAGATGGCTACACCTTC. Translation: CASSFTGGKDGYTF.

The V call is TRBV7-2, the J call TRBJ2-7; TRBD2 matches 7 bases. CDR1 is SGHTA and CDR2 is FQGNSA in the germline V gene. After removal of 6 bases from V and 0 bases from J, the junction contained 14 bases not matched to a gene. The CDR3 is 17 residues long. DNA of the CDR3: TGTGCCAGCAGTTATTTCTTCGGGGGGACGAGCTCCTACGAGCAGTACTTC. Encoded protein: CASSYFFGGTSSYEQYF.

The chain couples TRBV14 to TRBJ1-6; D is possibly TRBD1 (6 bases). V lost 3 bases, J lost 7 bases, and 13 bases lay in between. Germline loops: CDR1 SGHDN, CDR2 FVKESK. This CDR3 is 15 amino acids long. In DNA, the CDR3 is TGTGCCAGCAGCCACCAACAGGGCTGGAATTCACCCCTCCACTTT. Protein sequence: CASSHQQGWNSPLHF.

This chain links TRBV29-1 with TRBJ1-2, with a weak D call TRBD1 (5 bases). Germline V lookup: CDR1 SQVTM, CDR2 ANQGSEA. Deletions cut 5 bases from V and 2 bases from J, with 12 bases between. The CDR3 has 13 amino acids. The chain's CDR3 is CSVQGQLNYGYTF. Here the CDR3 DNA reads TGCAGCGTTCAGGGCCAGCTAAACTATGGCTACACCTTC.

A single count supports this clone. V and J are TRBV4-3 and TRBJ2-1; D possibly corresponds to TRBD1 (5 bases). The V gene lost 0 bases and the J gene lost 2 bases, with 14 bases spanning the gap. Germline V gene lookup returns CDR1 LGHNA and CDR2 YSLEER. CDR3 length equals 17 residues. CDR3 DNA sequence: TGCGCCAGCAGCCAAGATGAATACACAGGACCCTACAATGAGCAGTTCTTC. This translates into CASSQDEYTGPYNEQFF.

This chain links TRBV9 with TRBJ1-5; D not resolved. Per germline, CDR1 SGDLS and CDR2 YYNGEE. Trimming stripped 0 bases from V and 0 bases from J, with 4 bases between. CDR3 length equals 14 residues. The CDR3 here is CASSVGVSNQPQHF. In DNA, the CDR3 is TGTGCCAGCAGCGTAGGGGTTAGCAATCAGCCCCAGCATTTT. The full variable domain, in which reference TRBV9 and TRBJ1-5 provide the parts outside the CDR3, is DSGVTQTPKHLITATGQRVTLRCSPRSGDLSVYWYQQSLDQGLQFLIQYYNGEERAKGNILERFSAQQFPDLHSELNLSSLELGDSALYFCASSVGVSNQPQHFGDGTRLSIL.

This clone was found once. The V and J genes are TRBV11-2 and TRBJ1-5; no reliable D call. The V and J ends lost 0 bases and 2 bases respectively, with 11 bases between them. Germline loops: CDR1 SGHAT, CDR2 FQNNGV. This CDR3 is 16 amino acids long. CDR3 region: CASSLDLSVGNQPQHF. DNA for the CDR3: TGTGCCAGCAGCTTAGATCTGTCGGTGGGCAATCAGCCCCAGCATTTT.

The chain couples TRBV4-1 to TRBJ1-4; a weak D match, TRBD1 (5 bases). The CDR3 loop spans 14 amino acids. Germline V CDR1 and CDR2: MGHRA, YSYEKL. Trimming took off 8 bases at V and 8 bases at J, with 18 bases between the two ends. The CDR3 sequence is CASAQEEVNEKLFF. The CDR3 DNA is TGCGCCAGCGCACAGGAAGAAGTTAACGAAAAACTGTTTTTT.

The rearrangement links TRBV10-3 to TRBJ2-3; 8 bases fit TRBD2. Per the germline V gene, CDR1 is ENHRY and CDR2 is SYGVKD. The J segment lost 1 base and the V segment lost 6 bases, leaving 6 bases of the junction unmatched. CDR3 length: 15 residues. The chain's CDR3 is CAIRPPGGGTDTQYF. The CDR3 DNA follows: TGTGCCATCAGGCCGCCCGGGGGGGGCACAGATACGCAGTATTTT.

The CDR3 sequence: CASSFDGRAGNYGYTF. CDR3 in DNA: TGTGCCAGCAGCTTCGACGGGAGGGCGGGGAACTATGGCTACACCTTC. The gene calls are TRBV7-2 and TRBJ1-2, with D unresolved. The CDR3 extends over 16 amino acids. Germline lookup yields CDR1 SGHTA and CDR2 FQGNSA. The V end lost 3 bases, the J end lost 2 bases, and 16 bases lay between the germline ends. The full variable domain, with the rest looked up from reference TRBV7-2 and TRBJ1-2, is GAGVSQSPSNKVTEKGKDVELRCDPISGHTALYWYRQSLGQGLEFLIYFQGNSAPDKSGLPSDRFSAERTGGSVSTLTIQRTQQEDSAVYLCASSFDGRAGNYGYTFGSGTRLTVV.

The genes are TRBV5-4 and TRBJ2-5; possible D gene TRBD1, 6 bases. This CDR3 contains 14 residues. V was clipped by 1 base and J by 2 bases, with 9 bases between them. Germline CDR1 and CDR2: SGHNT and YYREEE (reference sequence). CDR3 in amino acids: CASSLQGTQETQYF. The CDR3 DNA sequence: TGTGCCAGCAGCTTGCAAGGGACACAAGAGACCCAGTACTTC.

Here the CDR3 DNA reads TGTGCCAGCAGCTGGGGTGGGGTCAATGGGGATGAGCAGTTCTTC. This translates into CASSWGGVNGDEQFF. V gene TRBV5-4 combines with J gene TRBJ2-1; D remains ambiguous. V lost 3 bases and J 8 bases, leaving 18 bases between the germline ends. CDR1 and CDR2 from the germline V gene are SGHNT and YYREEE (reference sequence). The CDR3 has 15 amino acids.

This rearrangement joins TRBV30 to TRBJ1-6, with D hard to call. V lost 4 bases and J 4 bases, leaving 17 bases between the germline ends. The CDR3 contains 16 residues. Germline V gives CDR1 GTSNPN, CDR2 SVGIG (reference sequence). The CDR3, as DNA: TGTGCCTGGACCCTACCTATTGGCGGATATAATTCACCCCTCCACTTT. Residues: CAWTLPIGGYNSPLHF.

The chain uses TRBV5-4 and TRBJ1-1; 10 bases fit TRBD1. Germline trimming cut 4 bases from V and 4 bases from J; bases unmatched to any gene: 4. CDR3 length: 14 amino acids. CDR1 SGHNT and CDR2 YYREEE come from the germline V gene (reference sequence). This chain's CDR3 is CASSLGTGATEAFF. The CDR3 DNA reads TGTGCCAGCAGCCTAGGGACAGGGGCCACTGAAGCTTTCTTT.

This clone was detected once. The chain couples TRBV14 to TRBJ2-7; TRBD1 or TRBD2 may be the D gene (6 bases each). The CDR3 consists of 16 residues. The germline V gene encodes CDR1 SGHDN and CDR2 FVKESK. Trimming pared 0 bases from V and 5 bases from J, leaving 17 bases between. The CDR3 sequence is CASSQDLGGLSHEQYF. CDR3 in DNA: TGTGCCAGCAGCCAAGATCTTGGGGGGCTGTCCCACGAGCAGTACTTC.